The 8 T cell receptor beta chains in this list originate from one sample, sequenced in a study of T cell repertoires in cytomegalovirus infection. No antigen has been identified for these receptors. TCRdb itself ran the reads through MiXCR, one entry per CDR3 protein. The table has about half a million distinct CDR3 sequences, roughly a third seen once. This sample comprised cultured PBMCs, obtained from culture after CMV antigen stimulation. Every receptor here comes from a human donor in good health (CMV status not recorded). Some clones in this sample may be carry-over from other donors' samples.

The rearrangement joins TRBV20-1 to TRBJ2-7; D may be TRBD2 (6 bases). CDR3 size: 13 residues. The germline CDR1 and CDR2 sequences are DFQATT and SNEGSKA (reference sequence). V was shortened by 7 bases and J by 4 bases, with 17 bases between the two germline ends. For the CDR3, the DNA is TGCAGTGGTACGTCGGGACTCCTTTACGAGCAGTACTTC. It translates to CSGTSGLLYEQYF.

This clonotype was picked up many times. The chain links TRBV7-2 to TRBJ2-5; D perhaps matches TRBD2 (5 bases). Per the germline V gene, CDR1 is SGHTA and CDR2 is FQGNSA. This CDR3 has 15 residues. Trimming pared 3 bases from V and 2 bases from J, leaving 13 bases between. As DNA, the CDR3 is TGTGCCAGCAGCTTTAGCGCTACCCATCAAGAGACCCAGTACTTC. Residues: CASSFSATHQETQYF. Full variable domain (outside the CDR3, taken from reference TRBV7-2 and TRBJ2-5): GAGVSQSPSNKVTEKGKDVELRCDPISGHTALYWYRQSLGQGLEFLIYFQGNSAPDKSGLPSDRFSAERTGGSVSTLTIQRTQQEDSAVYLCASSFSATHQETQYFGPGTRLLVL.

This chain uses TRBV5-1 with TRBJ2-1; no clear D. CDR3 length equals 14 residues. Germline CDR1 reads SGHRS; CDR2 reads YFSETQ. Trimming stripped 0 bases from V and 10 bases from J, with 14 bases between. The DNA of the CDR3 is TGCGCCAGCAGCTTGGACCCCACGGGTAGGGAGCAGTTCTTC. This sequence encodes CASSLDPTGREQFF.

The J gene is TRBJ2-7, the V gene TRBV6-5, with no clear D. CDR1 is MNHEY and CDR2 is SVGAGI in the germline V gene. V shed 0 bases and J shed 2 bases, with 8 bases lying between them. The CDR3 runs 14 residues. The CDR3 loop is CASSYSPTPYEQYF. CDR3 DNA sequence: TGTGCCAGCAGTTACTCTCCGACCCCCTACGAGCAGTACTTC.

This clonotype was detected many times. The J gene is TRBJ2-1, the V gene TRBV27, with a weak D call TRBD2 (6 bases). Germline-derived CDR1 and CDR2 are MNHEY and SMNVEV (reference sequence). Deletions cut 0 bases from V and 2 bases from J, with 11 bases between. This CDR3 is 16 amino acids long. The CDR3 protein is CASSLSMGEAYNEQFF. The CDR3 DNA follows: TGTGCCAGCAGTTTATCGATGGGGGAGGCCTACAATGAGCAGTTCTTC.

The V call is TRBV6-1, the J call TRBJ1-5, with TRBD1 matching 7 bases. Losses at the gene ends were 6 bases for V and 4 bases for J; bases not matched to a gene: 3. CDR3 length: 13 amino acids. CDR1 and CDR2 (germline): MNHNS, SASEGT. The DNA of the CDR3 is TGTGCCAGCAGACAACAGGGGAATCAGCCCCAGCATTTT. This gives the protein CASRQQGNQPQHF.

This clonotype has only a few counts. The J gene is TRBJ1-5, the V gene TRBV7-6, with D possibly matching TRBD1 (6 bases). This CDR3 spans 19 amino acids. V lost 5 bases, J lost 1 base, and 24 bases lay in between. Germline CDR1 and CDR2: SGHVS and FNYEAQ. This CDR3 is CASSQGLWTGDGSNQPQHF. DNA for the CDR3: TGTGCCAGCAGCCAGGGGCTATGGACGGGGGACGGCAGCAATCAGCCCCAGCATTTT.

The rearrangement joins TRBV12-3 or TRBV12-4 to TRBJ2-3, with 7 bases fitting TRBD2. J lost 4 bases, V lost 4 bases, and 5 bases had no gene match. This CDR3 region has 14 residues. The CDR3 region has the DNA TGTGCCAGCAGTTCCTCCGGACTAGCAGATACGCAGTATTTT. Amino acid sequence: CASSSSGLADTQYF.